This T cell receptor (beta chain) was sequenced during a study of blood T cell repertoires in COVID-19. TCRdb's copy holds only in-frame clones and misses some; the assay was immunoSEQ multiplex PCR. The table lists 300,000 to 350,000 clones, roughly 86% of them singletons. The CDR3 totals 14 residues. CDR1 MDHEN and CDR2 SYDVKM come from the germline V gene. A note on this clone: At one of its ends the junction is not consistent with the germline gene, which may arise from a read error.

This TCR came from a woman between 65 and 79 years old with COVID-19, enrolled during active disease. Sequences were obtained from peripheral blood. The V and J genes are TRBV28 and TRBJ2-7; 7 bases match TRBD2. In DNA form, the CDR3 reads TGTGCCACCAGTTCGGCGGGGGACTCCTACGAGCAGTACTTC. It translates to CATSSAGDSYEQYF.